This T cell receptor beta chain comes out of a study of Ad26.COV2.S vaccination and SARS-CoV-2 variants. For the study at large: Among those in the COV1001 Ad26.COV2.S trial arm was the donor.

Libraries were prepared by immunoSEQ multiplex PCR; TCRdb keeps only in-frame clonotypes and omits some of them. The sample gives roughly 350,000 clones, around nine tenths of which show up once; approximately 11% is in the top ten. The treatment is: approximately 18 received Ad26.COV2.S at low or high dose, single or two shots; roughly five received placebo; per-sample allocation not given. Sampling was performed 63 days after the first vaccine or placebo injection. Donation came from an adult in Boston who was aged 18-55 years. Findings and caveats of the study: The study found similar non-spike TCR breadth in vaccine and placebo recipients. Vaccine recipients posted higher spike-specific TCR breadth than their placebo counterparts.

About this clone: Its antigen is undetermined.

This TCR came from a person aged 18 to 65 who received the Ad26.COV2.S COVID-19 vaccine or a placebo. The source material was peripheral blood, sampled in a trial of Ad26.COV2.S vaccine versus placebo.

The CDR3: CAWSVRGAGGYTF. For the CDR3, the DNA is TGTGCCTGGAGTGTTAGGGGCGCGGGTGGCTACACCTTC. The rearrangement uses TRBV30 and TRBJ1-2, with D maybe TRBD1 (5 bases). The germline V gene has CDR1 GTSNPN and CDR2 SVGIG (reference sequence). V lost 0 bases and J lost 7, with 12 bases in between. This CDR3 is built from 13 residues. The full variable domain, with the rest looked up from reference TRBV30 and TRBJ1-2, is SQTIHQWPATLVQPVGSPLSLECTVEGTSNPNLYWYRQAAGRGLQLLFYSVGIGQISSEVPQNLSASRPQDRQFILSSKKLLLSDSGFYLCAWSVRGAGGYTFGSGTRLTVV.